The next 15 T cell receptor beta chains were all read from a single sample in a study of OX40 agonist ivuxolimab in advanced cancers. The repertoire was sequenced with immunoSEQ multiplex PCR; TCRdb's copy has only in-frame clones and lacks some. The sample lists tens of thousands of clones, 87% seen once, with roughly 1.3% in the top ten. The specimen was CD4+ or CD8+ T cells sorted from blood, collected in a trial of the OX40 agonist ivuxolimab. Receptors were obtained from an adult with an advanced solid tumor such as melanoma, head and neck, liver or kidney cancer.

V gene TRBV5-6 combines with J gene TRBJ2-7; 7 bases line up with TRBD2. J lost 7 bases, V lost 4 bases, and 17 bases had no gene match. The CDR3 contains 16 residues. Germline CDR1 reads SGHDT; CDR2 reads YYEEEE. CDR3 DNA: TGTGCCAGCAGCCGATCCCTGACTAGCCGCGTGTGGGAGCAGTACTTC. Translating it yields CASSRSLTSRVWEQYF.

This chain connects TRBV5-4 to TRBJ2-7, with 7 bases that match TRBD1. Germline loops: CDR1 SGHNT, CDR2 YYREEE (reference sequence). The CDR3 is 14 residues long. V was clipped by 4 bases and J by 4 bases; unmatched bases: 8. The CDR3, as DNA: TGTGCCAGCAGCAAGCCCACAGGGGTGTACGAGCAGTACTTC. This sequence encodes CASSKPTGVYEQYF. Full variable domain (rest looked up from reference TRBV5-4 and TRBJ2-7): ETGVTQSPTHLIKTRGQQVTLRCSSQSGHNTVSWYQQALGQGPQFIFQYYREEENGRGNFPPRFSGLQFPNYSSELNVNALELDDSALYLCASSKPTGVYEQYFGPGTRLTVT.

This CDR3 is CSVGQSNQPQHF. CDR3 coding DNA: TGCAGCGTTGGACAGAGCAATCAGCCCCAGCATTTT. The V and J genes are TRBV29-1 and TRBJ1-5; tentatively, D is TRBD1 (5 bases). Trimming stripped 4 bases from V and 1 base from J, with 5 bases between. The CDR3 is 12 amino acids. Per the germline V gene, CDR1 is SQVTM and CDR2 is ANQGSEA. The variable domain in full, completed from reference TRBV29-1 and TRBJ1-5, reads SAVISQKPSRDICQRGTSLTIQCQVDSQVTMMFWYRQQPGQSLTLIATANQGSEATYESGFVIDKFPISRPNLTFSTLTVSNMSPEDSSIYLCSVGQSNQPQHFGDGTRLSIL.

The genes are TRBV27 and TRBJ1-1; a weak D match, TRBD1 (5 bases). This CDR3 has 15 residues. Germline-derived CDR1 and CDR2 are MNHEY and SMNVEV (reference sequence). The V end was cut by 4 bases, the J end by 2 bases, with 14 bases between. The CDR3 DNA is TGTGCCAGCAGTTCTGCCGGGACGGATAACACTGAAGCTTTCTTT. Translated: CASSSAGTDNTEAFF.

The chain couples TRBV5-6 to TRBJ1-3; D gene uncertain. The CDR3 runs 13 residues. The germline V gene has CDR1 SGHDT and CDR2 YYEEEE. V was shortened by 0 bases and J by 2 bases, with 3 bases between the two germline ends. The CDR3 is CASSLGTGNTIYF. Written as DNA, the CDR3 is TGTGCCAGCAGCTTGGGGACTGGAAACACCATATATTTT. Full variable domain (remainder filled in from reference TRBV5-6 and TRBJ1-3): DAGVTQSPTHLIKTRGQQVTLRCSPKSGHDTVSWYQQALGQGPQFIFQYYEEEERQRGNFPDRFSGHQFPNYSSELNVNALLLGDSALYLCASSLGTGNTIYFGEGSWLTVV.

CDR3 nucleotides: TGTGCCAGCAGCTTGGGCGGACCCATCTACAATGAGCAGTTCTTC. This translates into CASSLGGPIYNEQFF. The chain combines TRBV11-3 with TRBJ2-1; D remains ambiguous. V was cut by 3 bases and J by 3 bases, with 12 bases left in between. CDR3 length: 15 amino acids. Germline V CDR1 and CDR2: SGHNT, YENEEA. The full variable domain, with the rest looked up from reference TRBV11-3 and TRBJ2-1, is EAGVVQSPRYKIIEKKQPVAFWCNPISGHNTLYWYLQNLGQGPELLIRYENEEAVDDSQLPKDRFSAERLKGVDSTLKIQPAELGDSAVYLCASSLGGPIYNEQFFGPGTRLTVL.

The chain employs TRBV10-2 and TRBJ2-7; no definite D call. From germline, CDR1 is WSHSY and CDR2 SAAADI. The V and J ends lost 3 bases and 4 bases respectively, with 10 bases between them. CDR3 length: 13 residues. CDR3 nucleotide sequence: TGCGCCAGCAGTGATCCCCCAACTTACGAGCAGTACTTC. It is translated as CASSDPPTYEQYF.

Here the CDR3 reads CASSEDLGSEAFF. In nucleotides, the CDR3 is TGTGCCAGCAGTGAAGATTTAGGGTCGGAAGCTTTCTTT. The genes are TRBV6-1 and TRBJ1-1; D unclear. V was trimmed by 1 base and J by 8 bases, leaving 11 bases between them. The CDR3 extends over 13 amino acids. Germline V gene lookup returns CDR1 MNHNS and CDR2 SASEGT.

Written as DNA, the CDR3 is TGTGCCAGCAGTGGGCACAGGGGTACTAGCGGGAGGAGGTATGAGCAGTTCTTC. Its translation: CASSGHRGTSGRRYEQFF. The chain couples TRBV6-1 to TRBJ2-1, with 12 nucleotides matching TRBD2. CDR3 length equals 18 residues. V lost 4 bases to trimming and J lost 8 bases; unmatched junction nucleotides: 15. The germline V gene encodes CDR1 MNHNS and CDR2 SASEGT.

V gene TRBV7-6 combines with J gene TRBJ2-1; D is perhaps TRBD1 (5 bases). V gave up 5 bases and J gave up 8 bases, with 10 bases separating them. The CDR3 covers 12 residues. Germline values: CDR1 SGHVS, CDR2 FNYEAQ. CDR3 residues: CASSGAGYEQFF. CDR3 nucleotides: TGTGCCAGCAGCGGGGCAGGGTATGAGCAGTTCTTC.

The chain has TRBV5-1 and TRBJ2-3; D is uncertain. With 6 bases removed from V and 1 base from J, the gap between germline ends came to 9 bases. There are 13 residues in the CDR3. Germline loops: CDR1 SGHRS, CDR2 YFSETQ. This CDR3 is CASTASRTDTQYF. The CDR3 DNA is TGCGCCAGCACCGCCTCTCGCACAGATACGCAGTATTTT.

The V gene is TRBV9, the J gene TRBJ1-4; D ambiguous. Trimming pared 0 bases from V and 8 bases from J, leaving 17 bases between. The V gene's germline CDR1 is SGDLS and CDR2 YYNGEE. This CDR3 is built from 16 residues. This CDR3 is CASSVAPLGPDEKLFF. CDR3 DNA: TGTGCCAGCAGCGTAGCCCCCCTTGGTCCGGACGAAAAACTGTTTTTT. Filled out from reference TRBV9 and TRBJ1-4, the complete variable domain reads DSGVTQTPKHLITATGQRVTLRCSPRSGDLSVYWYQQSLDQGLQFLIQYYNGEERAKGNILERFSAQQFPDLHSELNLSSLELGDSALYFCASSVAPLGPDEKLFFGSGTQLSVL.

This clone was picked up a small number of times. This chain links TRBV19 with TRBJ1-5; D uncertain. Germline CDR1 reads LNHDA; CDR2 reads SQIVND (reference sequence). The CDR3 extends over 12 amino acids. Trimming left V 5 bases short and J 4 bases short, with 6 bases between. The chain's CDR3 is CASSEDNQPQHF. The CDR3 nucleotides are TGTGCCAGTAGTGAGGATAATCAGCCCCAGCATTTT.

The CDR3 loop reads CASGNRGPNEKLFF. Written as DNA, the CDR3 is TGTGCCAGTGGAAACCGGGGTCCTAATGAAAAACTGTTTTTT. The chain joins TRBV19 to TRBJ1-4; D ambiguous. The germline CDR1 and CDR2 sequences are LNHDA and SQIVND (reference sequence). The ends were cut back, 8 bases at V and 3 bases at J, with 13 bases in the middle. This CDR3 has 14 residues. Full variable domain (remainder filled in from reference TRBV19 and TRBJ1-4): DGGITQSPKYLFRKEGQNVTLSCEQNLNHDAMYWYRQDPGQGLRLIYYSQIVNDFQKGDIAEGYSVSREKKESFPLTVTSAQKNPTAFYLCASGNRGPNEKLFFGSGTQLSVL.

This clone came up once. J is TRBJ2-5 and V is TRBV29-1; D is ambiguous. Trimming stripped 3 bases from V and 4 bases from J, with 12 bases between. CDR1 is SQVTM, CDR2 ANQGSEA, per germline. This CDR3 is 13 amino acids long. CDR3 nucleotides: TGCAGCGTTGATCCCCCGCCGGTAGAGACCCAGTACTTC. Translating gives CSVDPPPVETQYF.